This TCR beta chain was identified in a study of T cell responses to AZD1222 COVID-19 vaccine. The study's findings and limits: Spike-spanning, vaccine-associated CD4 TCRs were dominant at 160-218 and 743-854. Nearly half of the spike-specific TCRs reportedly recognize variant regions that carry no mutations. It was only after the peak T cell response that any repertoires were sampled.

Clones were sequenced by immunoSEQ multiplex PCR, and TCRdb holds only the in-frame ones, with some missing. Of about 76,000 clones in the sample, roughly 80% are singletons; the top ten hold 25% to 30%. Germline trimming cut 5 bases from V and 4 bases from J; bases unmatched to any gene: 9. The CDR3 length is 16 residues. Germline lookup yields CDR1 SGHVS and CDR2 FQNEAQ. A note on this clone: Its antigen is as yet unknown.

V usage is TRBV7-8 and J usage is TRBJ2-5, with 11 nucleotides matching TRBD2. The TCR comes from an adult who received the MenACWY meningococcal vaccine as a control. Sequencing was performed on peripheral blood, taken 28 days after the second dose of the MenACWY control vaccine. CDR3 DNA: TGTGCCAGCAGCCCCTCTAGCGGGGGGCCGGGAGAGACCCAGTACTTC. This gives the protein CASSPSSGGPGETQYF.